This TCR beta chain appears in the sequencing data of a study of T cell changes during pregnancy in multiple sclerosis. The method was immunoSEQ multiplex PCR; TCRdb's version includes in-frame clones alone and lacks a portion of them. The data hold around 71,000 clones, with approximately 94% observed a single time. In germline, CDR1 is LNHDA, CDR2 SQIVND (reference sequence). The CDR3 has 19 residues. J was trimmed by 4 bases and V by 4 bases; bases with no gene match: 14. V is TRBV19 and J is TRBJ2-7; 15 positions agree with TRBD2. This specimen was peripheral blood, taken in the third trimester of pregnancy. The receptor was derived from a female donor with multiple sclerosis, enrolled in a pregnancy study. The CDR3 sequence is CASSRTGTGTSGRMYEQYF. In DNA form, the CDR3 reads TGTGCCAGTAGTAGGACCGGGACAGGGACTAGCGGGAGGATGTACGAGCAGTACTTC.